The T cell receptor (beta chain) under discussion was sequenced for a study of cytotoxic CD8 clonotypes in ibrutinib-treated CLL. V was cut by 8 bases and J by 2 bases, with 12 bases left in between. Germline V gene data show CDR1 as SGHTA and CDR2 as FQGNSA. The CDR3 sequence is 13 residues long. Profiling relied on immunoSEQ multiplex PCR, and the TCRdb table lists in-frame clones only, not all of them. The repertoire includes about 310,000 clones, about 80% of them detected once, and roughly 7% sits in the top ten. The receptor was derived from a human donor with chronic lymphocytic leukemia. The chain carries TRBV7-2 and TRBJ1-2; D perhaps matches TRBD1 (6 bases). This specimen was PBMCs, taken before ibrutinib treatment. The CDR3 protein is CASPGGGNYGYTF. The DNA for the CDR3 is TGTGCCAGCCCCGGGGGCGGAAACTATGGCTACACCTTC.